This T cell receptor (beta chain) is drawn from a study of blood T cell repertoires in COVID-19. V lost 5 bases and J lost 0; bases outside the gene matches: 5. The CDR3 totals 16 residues. CDR1 and CDR2 from the germline V gene are KGHSH and LQKENI. The table came from immunoSEQ multiplex PCR; TCRdb's copy has only in-frame clones and leaves some out. Of about 500,000 clones detected, 87% appear once; the ten largest clones hold about 0.65%. Material: PBMCs or T cells enriched from blood (not recorded which). The receptor was isolated from a woman in her late teens or twenties who had recovered from COVID-19. The chain combines TRBV18 with TRBJ2-7; TRBD2 matches at 12 bases. The CDR3 loop reads CASSGLAGGSSYEQYF. In DNA, the CDR3 is TGTGCCAGCTCAGGTCTAGCGGGAGGGAGCTCCTACGAGCAGTACTTC.